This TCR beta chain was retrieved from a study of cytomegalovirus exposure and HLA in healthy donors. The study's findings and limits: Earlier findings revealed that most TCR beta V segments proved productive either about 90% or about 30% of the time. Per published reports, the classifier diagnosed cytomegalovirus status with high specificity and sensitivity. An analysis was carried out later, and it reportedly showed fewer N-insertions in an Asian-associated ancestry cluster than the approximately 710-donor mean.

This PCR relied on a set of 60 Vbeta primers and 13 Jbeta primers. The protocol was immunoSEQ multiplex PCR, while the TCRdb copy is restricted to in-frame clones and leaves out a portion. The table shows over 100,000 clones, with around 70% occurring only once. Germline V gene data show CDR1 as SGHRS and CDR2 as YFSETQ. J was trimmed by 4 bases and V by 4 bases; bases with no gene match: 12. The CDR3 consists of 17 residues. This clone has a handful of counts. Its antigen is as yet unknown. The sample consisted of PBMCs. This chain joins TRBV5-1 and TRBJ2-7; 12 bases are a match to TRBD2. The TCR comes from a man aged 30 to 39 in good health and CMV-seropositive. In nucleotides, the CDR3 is TGCGCCAGCAGCGAACCTACTAGCGGGGGGAACAAATACGAGCAGTACTTC. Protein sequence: CASSEPTSGGNKYEQYF.